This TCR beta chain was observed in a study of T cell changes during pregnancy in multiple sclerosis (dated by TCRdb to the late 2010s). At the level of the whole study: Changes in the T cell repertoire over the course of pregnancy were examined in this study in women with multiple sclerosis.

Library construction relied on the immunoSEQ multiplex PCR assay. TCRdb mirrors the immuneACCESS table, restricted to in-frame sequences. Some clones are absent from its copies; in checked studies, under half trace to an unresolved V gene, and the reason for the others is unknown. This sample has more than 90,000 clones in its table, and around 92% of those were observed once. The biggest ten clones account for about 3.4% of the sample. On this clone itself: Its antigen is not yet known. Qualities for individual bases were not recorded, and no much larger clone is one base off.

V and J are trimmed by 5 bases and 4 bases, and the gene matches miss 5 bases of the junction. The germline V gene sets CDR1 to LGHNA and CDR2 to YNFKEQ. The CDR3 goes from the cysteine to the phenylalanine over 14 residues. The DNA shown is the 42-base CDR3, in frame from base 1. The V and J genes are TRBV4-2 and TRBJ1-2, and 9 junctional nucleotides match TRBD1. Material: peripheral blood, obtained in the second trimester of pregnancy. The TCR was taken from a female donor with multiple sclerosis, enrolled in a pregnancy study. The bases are TGTGCCAGCAGCTTGGGACAGGGTGGCTATGGCTACACCTTC. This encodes CASSLGQGGYGYTF.